A single sample is the source of the 21 T cell receptor beta chains below, sequenced in a study of identical twins. TCRdb re-analysed the 5' RACE reads in MiXCR, keeping a single row per CDR3 protein. The table includes hundreds of thousands of distinct CDR3 sequences, around 8.6% detected once. These data are also associated with another study on yellow fever vaccine responses in identical twins.

Material: PBMCs. The receptors here all came from a young woman in good health.

The genes are TRBV20-1 and TRBJ2-7; 10 bases match TRBD1. V was clipped by 5 bases and J by 5 bases; unmatched bases: 9. Germline V lookup: CDR1 DFQATT, CDR2 SNEGSKA (reference sequence). The CDR3 runs 14 residues. Here the CDR3 DNA reads TGCAGTGCTCGACAGGGGGCCCTGCTCCACGAGCAGTACTTC. Protein product: CSARQGALLHEQYF.

This clonotype was picked up a small number of times. The rearrangement joins TRBV12-3 or TRBV12-4 to TRBJ2-7; a weak D match, TRBD1 (5 bases). Between the trimmed V and J ends, which lost 7 bases and 3 bases, there was a span of 13 bases. The CDR3 totals 13 residues. CDR3 nucleotide sequence: TGTGCCAGCACCCTTAGGGGTGGCTACGAGCAGTACTTC. It specifies CASTLRGGYEQYF.

This clonotype came up many times. The V call is TRBV7-2, the J call TRBJ2-3; no firm D call. Germline V gene sequence: CDR1 SGHTA, CDR2 FQGNSA. This CDR3 has 13 residues. Trimming removed 8 bases at V and 1 base at J, with 10 bases between. The CDR3 coding sequence is TGTGCCAGCCCCCTTCCGGGCACAGATACGCAGTATTTT. Protein product: CASPLPGTDTQYF.

This clonotype was seen just once. The CDR3 is CSAPGLAGDRTGELFF. The CDR3 DNA reads as TGCAGTGCTCCGGGACTAGCGGGAGATCGGACCGGGGAGCTGTTTTTT. This chain joins TRBV20-1 and TRBJ2-2, with 14 bases fitting TRBD2. This CDR3 comprises 16 residues. Trimming at V came to 5 bases and at J to 5 bases, leaving 7 bases not matched to a gene. Germline V gene lookup returns CDR1 DFQATT and CDR2 SNEGSKA (reference sequence).

The table lists this clonotype with many counts. The rearrangement links TRBV5-6 to TRBJ2-5; TRBD1 matches at 7 bases. Germline V lookup: CDR1 SGHDT, CDR2 YYEEEE. The length of the CDR3 is 14 residues. V dropped 1 base and J dropped 5; count of bases not matched to a gene: 5. CDR3 residues: CASSLRSRGETQYF. In nucleotides, the CDR3 is TGTGCCAGCAGCTTGAGGAGCAGGGGGGAGACCCAGTACTTC.

This chain links TRBV5-1 with TRBJ2-2; 7 bases are shared with TRBD1. CDR3 length: 14 amino acids. V was clipped by 5 bases and J by 3 bases; unmatched bases: 4. Germline V gene data show CDR1 as SGHRS and CDR2 as YFSETQ. CDR3 sequence (DNA): TGCGCCAGCAGTGAAGGGGGCCACACCGGGGAGCTGTTTTTT. Translated: CASSEGGHTGELFF.

This clonotype was counted only a few times. The rearrangement uses TRBV12-3 or TRBV12-4 and TRBJ2-1, with D perhaps being TRBD1 or TRBD2 (5 bases each). V lost 2 bases and J lost 8, with 19 bases in between. The CDR3 extends over 16 amino acids. The CDR3 DNA is TGTGCCAGCAGTTTAATGGGGACGCAAGGTCTGGATGAGCAGTTCTTC. Protein product: CASSLMGTQGLDEQFF.

This clonotype was found a few times. The chain links TRBV20-1 to TRBJ1-1; a possible D gene is TRBD1 (5 bases). The CDR3 runs 16 residues. Germline assignment: CDR1 DFQATT and CDR2 SNEGSKA (reference sequence). Trimming removed 2 bases from V and 4 bases from J, with 20 bases in between. The CDR3 spells CSARSGSRAVGTEAFF. As DNA, the CDR3 is TGCAGTGCTAGATCGGGGTCCAGGGCGGTAGGCACTGAAGCTTTCTTT.

The J gene is TRBJ2-5, the V gene TRBV9; the D gene is possibly TRBD1 (6 bases). The V and J ends lost 4 bases and 2 bases respectively, with 15 bases between them. The length of the CDR3 is 15 residues. CDR1 SGDLS and CDR2 YYNGEE come from the germline V gene. The CDR3 sequence: CASSPDRDRQETQYF. In DNA form, the CDR3 reads TGTGCCAGCAGCCCCGATAGAGACAGGCAAGAGACCCAGTACTTC. Full variable domain (missing parts from reference TRBV9 and TRBJ2-5): DSGVTQTPKHLITATGQRVTLRCSPRSGDLSVYWYQQSLDQGLQFLIQYYNGEERAKGNILERFSAQQFPDLHSELNLSSLELGDSALYFCASSPDRDRQETQYFGPGTRLLVL.

The V gene is TRBV29-1, the J gene TRBJ1-2; the D gene is possibly TRBD1 (5 bases). The CDR3 runs to 12 residues. CDR1 SQVTM and CDR2 ANQGSEA come from the germline V gene. V was pared by 6 bases and J by 8 bases, with 16 bases between. This CDR3 is CSVRPQGEGYTF. DNA of the CDR3: TGCAGCGTAAGGCCCCAAGGGGAAGGCTACACCTTC. Full variable domain (remainder filled in from reference TRBV29-1 and TRBJ1-2): SAVISQKPSRDICQRGTSLTIQCQVDSQVTMMFWYRQQPGQSLTLIATANQGSEATYESGFVIDKFPISRPNLTFSTLTVSNMSPEDSSIYLCSVRPQGEGYTFGSGTRLTVV.

This clonotype was counted many times. V gene TRBV7-8 combines with J gene TRBJ2-7, with TRBD1 matching 9 bases. Germline lookup yields CDR1 SGHVS and CDR2 FQNEAQ. The CDR3 covers 13 residues. J lost 6 bases, V lost 6 bases, and 6 bases had no gene match. The CDR3: CASRPGQGSEQYF. CDR3 in DNA: TGTGCCAGCAGACCCGGACAGGGGTCCGAGCAGTACTTC.

V usage is TRBV7-9 and J usage is TRBJ2-7; tentatively, D is TRBD1 (6 bases). Germline CDR1 is SEHNR and CDR2 is FQNEAQ (reference sequence). The CDR3 loop spans 16 amino acids. V gave up 5 bases and J gave up 0 bases, with 17 bases separating them. DNA of the CDR3: TGTGCCAGCAGCCCTCTGGGGGCAGGAGCCTCCTACGAGCAGTACTTC. It is translated as CASSPLGAGASYEQYF.

This clonotype was detected ten times or more. V is TRBV4-2 and J is TRBJ2-6; D ambiguous. The CDR3 totals 16 residues. The germline gives CDR1 LGHNA, CDR2 YNFKEQ. V gave up 0 bases and J gave up 0 bases, with 6 bases separating them. Written as DNA, the CDR3 is TGTGCCAGCAGCCAAGATCTTAGCTCTGGGGCCAACGTCCTGACTTTC. It codes for CASSQDLSSGANVLTF.

This sequence joins TRBV30 and TRBJ2-3, with 8 bases fitting TRBD2. With V trimmed by 3 bases and J by 8 bases, 10 bases remained unmatched. The germline V gene has CDR1 GTSNPN and CDR2 SVGIG (reference sequence). CDR3 length: 14 amino acids. Written as DNA, the CDR3 is TGTGCCTGGAGGCGCGGAGCGGGGGAGCGTACGCAGTATTTT. This sequence encodes CAWRRGAGERTQYF. The full variable domain, in which reference TRBV30 and TRBJ2-3 provide the parts outside the CDR3, is SQTIHQWPATLVQPVGSPLSLECTVEGTSNPNLYWYRQAAGRGLQLLFYSVGIGQISSEVPQNLSASRPQDRQFILSSKKLLLSDSGFYLCAWRRGAGERTQYFGPGTRLTVL.

This clonotype was counted at least ten times. The J gene is TRBJ1-2, the V gene TRBV4-1; D might be TRBD1 (5 bases). The CDR3 consists of 14 residues. Trimming left V 0 bases short and J 2 bases short, with 7 bases between. The germline V gene encodes CDR1 MGHRA and CDR2 YSYEKL. The CDR3 protein is CASSQEEGNYGYTF. CDR3 coding DNA: TGCGCCAGCAGCCAAGAGGAGGGGAACTATGGCTACACCTTC.

The chain joins TRBV5-1 to TRBJ1-3, with TRBD1 matching 7 bases. This CDR3 comprises 17 residues. Trimming at V came to 3 bases and at J to 0 bases, leaving 9 bases not matched to a gene. CDR1 SGHRS and CDR2 YFSETQ come from the germline V gene. This CDR3 reads CASSSFVGQSSGNTIYF. The CDR3 nucleotides read TGCGCCAGCAGCTCGTTCGTGGGACAGAGCTCTGGAAACACCATATATTTT.

This chain links TRBV7-2 with TRBJ2-7, with D unresolved. Germline V gene sequence: CDR1 SGHTA, CDR2 FQGNSA. The CDR3 covers 15 residues. Trimming shortened V by 8 bases and J by 7 bases, and 24 bases separated the two germline ends. The CDR3 spells CASVWEPTRSWEQYF. As DNA, the CDR3 is TGTGCCAGCGTATGGGAACCGACCCGTTCGTGGGAGCAGTACTTC.

The chain links TRBV28 to TRBJ2-7; D might be TRBD2 (5 bases). The CDR3 sequence is 13 residues long. V lost 6 bases and J 4 bases, leaving 13 bases between the germline ends. Germline assignment: CDR1 MDHEN and CDR2 SYDVKM. CDR3 coding DNA: TGTGCCAGCAGCTCCGGGAACCCTTACGAGCAGTACTTC. Protein sequence: CASSSGNPYEQYF.

This clonotype was seen many times. This chain connects TRBV20-1 to TRBJ2-7; 8 nucleotides match TRBD2. CDR1 and CDR2 from the germline V gene are DFQATT and SNEGSKA (reference sequence). The V and J ends lost 5 bases and 4 bases, in that order; junction bases with no gene match: 10. The CDR3 sequence is 14 residues long. The CDR3 region has the DNA TGCAGTGCTCCCCTCGTCAGCGGGAGTTACGAGCAGTACTTC. Its protein product is CSAPLVSGSYEQYF.

This sequence joins TRBV4-2 and TRBJ2-4; 14 positions agree with TRBD2. Germline values: CDR1 LGHNA, CDR2 YNFKEQ. This CDR3 spans 19 amino acids. J gave up 6 bases and V 6 bases, and 16 bases lay outside the gene matches. This CDR3 reads CASSDTGTSGSLRGNIQYF. DNA of the CDR3: TGTGCCAGCAGTGACACCGGGACTAGCGGGAGTCTTAGGGGAAACATTCAGTACTTC.

The chain carries TRBV20-1 and TRBJ2-2; D is unclear. V was cut by 5 bases and J by 6 bases, with 13 bases left in between. CDR1 DFQATT and CDR2 SNEGSKA come from the germline V gene (reference sequence). This CDR3 has 13 amino acids. The chain's CDR3 is CSARQLFAGELFF. The CDR3, as DNA: TGCAGTGCTCGGCAGCTATTCGCCGGGGAGCTGTTTTTT.